The 10 T cell receptor beta chains in this list originate from one sample, sequenced in a study of shared clonotypes between healthy human individuals. The assay was immunoSEQ multiplex PCR, and TCRdb's table has in-frame clones only and misses some. The table lists 2 million to 2.5 million clones, approximately 95% of them singletons, with approximately 0.13% in the top ten. Sequencing used naive CD4+ T cells sorted from blood. Subset given: CD45RA+ positively selected. These receptors were obtained from a man between 18 and 35 years old in good health.

The chain employs TRBV6-6 and TRBJ1-5, with no clear D. With 5 bases removed from V and 11 bases from J, the gap between germline ends came to 13 bases. This CDR3 contains 12 residues. Germline V gene lookup returns CDR1 MNHNY and CDR2 SVGAGI (reference sequence). CDR3 DNA sequence: TGTGCCAGCAGTCGGCCAAACGAGGCCCAGCATTTT. Translated, it gives CASSRPNEAQHF.

The chain joins TRBV20-1 to TRBJ1-4; D gene uncertain. V gave up 5 bases and J gave up 13 bases, with 14 bases separating them. Germline assignment: CDR1 DFQATT and CDR2 SNEGSKA (reference sequence). This CDR3 spans 11 amino acids. The CDR3 nucleotides read TGCAGTGCTTTCTTTATCGGGTCACTGTTTTTT. Protein product: CSAFFIGSLFF.

This clone was seen only once. Distinct nucleotide sequences in the sample also encode this CDR3. This chain links TRBV7-2 with TRBJ1-1; 7 bases align to TRBD1. Germline lookup yields CDR1 SGHTA and CDR2 FQGNSA. The CDR3 loop spans 14 amino acids. Trimming took 3 bases from V and 2 from J; bases not matched to a gene: 3. Written as DNA, the CDR3 is TGTGCCAGCAGCTTCGGGACAGTAAACACTGAAGCTTTCTTT. It encodes CASSFGTVNTEAFF.

The sample holds a few counts of this clone. This chain links TRBV19 with TRBJ2-2, with TRBD2 identical over 14 bases. Germline V gene data show CDR1 as LNHDA and CDR2 as SQIVND (reference sequence). V was pared by 5 bases and J by 2 bases, with 7 bases of the junction left unmatched. The CDR3 is 18 residues long. CDR3 bases: TGTGCCAGTAGTCTCGGACTAGCGGGGGGCTCAAACACCGGGGAGCTGTTTTTT. It yields the protein CASSLGLAGGSNTGELFF.

The chain has TRBV6-1 and TRBJ1-1; D gene uncertain. The V gene lost 11 bases and the J gene lost 1 base, with 11 bases spanning the gap. The CDR3 has 12 amino acids. Germline CDR1 and CDR2: MNHNS and SASEGT. CDR3 loop: CAGGWGNTEAFF. The CDR3 coding sequence is TGTGCCGGAGGATGGGGGAACACTGAAGCTTTCTTT.

The chain couples TRBV18 to TRBJ2-7; weak D call: TRBD1 (5 bases). CDR1 is KGHSH and CDR2 is LQKENI in the germline V gene. V lost 2 bases to trimming and J lost 5 bases, with 10 bases between them. CDR3 length: 13 residues. In DNA, the CDR3 is TGTGCCAGCTCACCAAGACAGAGCAACGAGCAGTACTTC. Translating it yields CASSPRQSNEQYF.

The gene calls are TRBV13 and TRBJ2-7, with 11 bases lining up with TRBD1. The CDR3 is made up of 15 amino acids. Germline V gene sequence: CDR1 PRHDT, CDR2 FYEKMQ (reference sequence). V shed 2 bases and J 5 bases; nucleotides not matched to a gene: 5. CDR3: CASSLRTGGVNEQYF. The CDR3 nucleotides read TGTGCCAGCAGCTTAAGGACAGGGGGCGTCAACGAGCAGTACTTC.

This chain links TRBV7-9 with TRBJ2-7; D is ambiguous. Germline V gene sequence: CDR1 SEHNR, CDR2 FQNEAQ (reference sequence). CDR3 length: 13 amino acids. V gave up 1 base and J gave up 2 bases, with 6 bases separating them. CDR3 residues: CASSLDLTYEQYF. In DNA, the CDR3 is TGTGCCAGCAGCTTAGACCTAACCTACGAGCAGTACTTC.

The gene calls are TRBV28 and TRBJ1-4; no definite D call. CDR1 is MDHEN, CDR2 SYDVKM, per germline. V was shortened by 7 bases and J by 8 bases, with 17 bases between the two germline ends. This CDR3 contains 14 residues. DNA of the CDR3: TGTGCCAGCACTGAAACCCACATCAGGGAAAAACTGTTTTTT. Translation gives CASTETHIREKLFF.

DNA for the CDR3: TGTGCCACCAGGACGGGGAGGAACTATGGCTACACCTTC. Encoded protein: CATRTGRNYGYTF. V is TRBV6-1 and J is TRBJ1-2; D gene unclear. CDR3 size: 13 residues. V lost 10 bases to trimming and J lost 2 bases, with 14 bases between them. CDR1 and CDR2 (germline): MNHNS, SASEGT.